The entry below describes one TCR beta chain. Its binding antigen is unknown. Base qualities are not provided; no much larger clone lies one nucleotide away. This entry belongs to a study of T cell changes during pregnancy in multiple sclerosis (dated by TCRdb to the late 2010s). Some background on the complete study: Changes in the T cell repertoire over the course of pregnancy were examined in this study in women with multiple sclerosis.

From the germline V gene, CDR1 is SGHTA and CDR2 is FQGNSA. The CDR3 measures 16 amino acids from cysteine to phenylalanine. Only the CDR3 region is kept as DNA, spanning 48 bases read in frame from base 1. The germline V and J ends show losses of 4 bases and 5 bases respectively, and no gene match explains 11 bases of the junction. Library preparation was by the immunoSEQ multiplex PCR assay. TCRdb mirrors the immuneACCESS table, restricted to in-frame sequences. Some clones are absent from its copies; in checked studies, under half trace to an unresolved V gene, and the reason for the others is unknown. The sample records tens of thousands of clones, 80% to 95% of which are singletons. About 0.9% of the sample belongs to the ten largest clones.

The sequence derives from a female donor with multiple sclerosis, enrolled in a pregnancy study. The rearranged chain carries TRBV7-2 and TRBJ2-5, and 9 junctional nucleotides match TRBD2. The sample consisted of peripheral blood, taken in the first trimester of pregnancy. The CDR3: CASSSDGGGARETQYF. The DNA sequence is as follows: TGTGCCAGCAGCTCGGACGGCGGGGGGGCGAGGGAGACCCAGTACTTC.